This paragraph reports one T cell receptor beta chain. Its matching antigen is unknown. Primers: 60 Vbeta forward and 13 Jbeta reverse. The method was immunoSEQ multiplex PCR; TCRdb's version includes in-frame clones alone and lacks a portion of them. The sample's table shows 100,000 to 150,000 clones. The CDR3 runs to 12 residues. The germline CDR1 and CDR2 sequences are SQVTM and ANQGSEA. These data come from a study of cytomegalovirus exposure and HLA in healthy donors. About the study: Earlier, 117 million unique TCR beta sequences were recovered from 170 million or so T cells by an analysis.

The study, taken as a whole, reports: Being productive about 90% or about 30% of the time was typical of most TCR beta V segments in an earlier analysis. Most of the CMV-associated TCR beta chains (in a later analysis) appeared to be HLA-restricted.

The chain carries TRBV29-1 and TRBJ2-3; tentative D call: TRBD2 (6 bases). The sequencing input was PBMCs. The receptor was derived from a man aged 40-55 years in good health and CMV-seronegative. CDR3 DNA: TGCAAGATAGCGGACGGCACAGATACGCAGTATTTT. This sequence encodes CKIADGTDTQYF.